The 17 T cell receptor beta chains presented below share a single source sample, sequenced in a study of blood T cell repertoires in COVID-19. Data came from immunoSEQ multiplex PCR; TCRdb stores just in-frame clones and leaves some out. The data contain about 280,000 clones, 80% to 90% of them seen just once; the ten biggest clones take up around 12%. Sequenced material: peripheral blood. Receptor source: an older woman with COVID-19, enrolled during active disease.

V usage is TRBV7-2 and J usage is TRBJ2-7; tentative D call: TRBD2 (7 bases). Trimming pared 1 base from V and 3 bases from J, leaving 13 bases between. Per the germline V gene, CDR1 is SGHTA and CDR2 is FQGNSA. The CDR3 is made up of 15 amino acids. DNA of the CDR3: TGTGCCAGCAGCTTAGTCCCGGGGGGCGGCTACGAGCAGTACTTC. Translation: CASSLVPGGGYEQYF.

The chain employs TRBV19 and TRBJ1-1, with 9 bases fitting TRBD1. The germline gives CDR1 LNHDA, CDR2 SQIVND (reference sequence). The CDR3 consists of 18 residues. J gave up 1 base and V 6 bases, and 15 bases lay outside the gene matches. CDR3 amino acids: CASSTLVPGQGRNTEAFF. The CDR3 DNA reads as TGTGCCAGTAGCACCCTCGTCCCGGGACAGGGCCGGAACACTGAAGCTTTCTTT.

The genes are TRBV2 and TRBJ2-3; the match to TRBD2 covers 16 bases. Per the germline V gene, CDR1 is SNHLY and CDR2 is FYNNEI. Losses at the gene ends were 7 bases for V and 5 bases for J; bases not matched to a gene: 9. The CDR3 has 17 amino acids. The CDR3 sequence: CASTQGLAGGRGDTQYF. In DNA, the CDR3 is TGTGCCAGCACCCAGGGACTAGCGGGGGGGCGAGGAGATACGCAGTATTTT.

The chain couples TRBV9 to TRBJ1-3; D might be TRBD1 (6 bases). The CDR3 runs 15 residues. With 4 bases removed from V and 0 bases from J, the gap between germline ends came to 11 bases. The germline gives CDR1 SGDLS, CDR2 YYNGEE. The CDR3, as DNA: TGTGCCAGCAGCCCCCAGGGGATCTCTGGAAACACCATATATTTT. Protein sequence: CASSPQGISGNTIYF. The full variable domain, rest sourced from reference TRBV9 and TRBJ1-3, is DSGVTQTPKHLITATGQRVTLRCSPRSGDLSVYWYQQSLDQGLQFLIQYYNGEERAKGNILERFSAQQFPDLHSELNLSSLELGDSALYFCASSPQGISGNTIYFGEGSWLTVV.

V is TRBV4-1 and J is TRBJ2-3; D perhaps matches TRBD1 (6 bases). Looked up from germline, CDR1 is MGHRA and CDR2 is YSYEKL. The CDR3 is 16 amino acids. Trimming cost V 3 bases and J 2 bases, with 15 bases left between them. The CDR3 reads CASSHPTGTSTDTQYF. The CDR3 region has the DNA TGCGCCAGCAGCCATCCGACAGGCACTTCCACAGATACGCAGTATTTT.

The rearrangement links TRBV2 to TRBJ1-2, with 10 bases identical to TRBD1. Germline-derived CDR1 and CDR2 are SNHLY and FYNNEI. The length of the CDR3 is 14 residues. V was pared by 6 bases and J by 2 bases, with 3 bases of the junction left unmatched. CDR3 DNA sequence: TGTGCCAGCAGGGGGACAGGGGCGAACTATGGCTACACCTTC. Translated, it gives CASRGTGANYGYTF.

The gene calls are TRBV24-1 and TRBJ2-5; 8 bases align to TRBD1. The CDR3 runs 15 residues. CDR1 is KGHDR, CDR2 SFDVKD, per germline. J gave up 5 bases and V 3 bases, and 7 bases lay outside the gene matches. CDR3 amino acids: CATSDPGQGVETQYF. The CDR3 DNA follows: TGTGCCACCAGTGATCCTGGACAGGGTGTGGAGACCCAGTACTTC.

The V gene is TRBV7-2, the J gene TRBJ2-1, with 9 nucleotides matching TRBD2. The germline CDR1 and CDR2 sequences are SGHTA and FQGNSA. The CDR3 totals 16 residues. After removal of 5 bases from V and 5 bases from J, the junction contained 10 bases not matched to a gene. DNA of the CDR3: TGTGCCAGCAGCCCCAGGAGCGGGGGGCCCAACAATGAGCAGTTCTTC. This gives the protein CASSPRSGGPNNEQFF.

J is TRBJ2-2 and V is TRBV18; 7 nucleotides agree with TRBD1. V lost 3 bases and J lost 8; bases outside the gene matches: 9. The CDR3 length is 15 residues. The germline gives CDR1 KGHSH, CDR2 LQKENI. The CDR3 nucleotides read TGTGCCAGCTCACCGGTTCGACAGGGTTTAGGGGAGCTGTTTTTT. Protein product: CASSPVRQGLGELFF.

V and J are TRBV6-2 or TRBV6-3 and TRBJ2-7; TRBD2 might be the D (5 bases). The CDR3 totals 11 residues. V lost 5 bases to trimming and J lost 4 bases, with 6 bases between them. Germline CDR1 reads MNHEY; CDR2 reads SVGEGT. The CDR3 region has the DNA TGTGCCAGCAGTACGGGGTACGAGCAGTACTTC. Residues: CASSTGYEQYF.

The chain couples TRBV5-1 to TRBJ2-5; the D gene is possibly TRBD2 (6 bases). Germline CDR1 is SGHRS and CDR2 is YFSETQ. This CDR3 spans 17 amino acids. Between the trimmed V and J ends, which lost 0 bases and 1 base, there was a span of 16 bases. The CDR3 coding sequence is TGCGCCAGCAGCTTGGGTTTGGGAGGTAGCGGCCAAGAGACCCAGTACTTC. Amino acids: CASSLGLGGSGQETQYF.

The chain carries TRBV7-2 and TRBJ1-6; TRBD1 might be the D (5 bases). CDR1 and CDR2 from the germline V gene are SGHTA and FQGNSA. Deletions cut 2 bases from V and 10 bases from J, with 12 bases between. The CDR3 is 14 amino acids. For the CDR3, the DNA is TGTGCCAGCAGCTTACGGCAGGGTCAGTCACCCCTCCACTTT. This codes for CASSLRQGQSPLHF.

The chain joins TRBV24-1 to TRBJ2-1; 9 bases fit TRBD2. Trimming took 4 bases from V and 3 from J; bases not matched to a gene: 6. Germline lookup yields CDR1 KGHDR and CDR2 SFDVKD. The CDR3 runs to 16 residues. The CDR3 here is CATSDRRAGGYNEQFF. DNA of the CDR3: TGTGCCACCAGTGACCGAAGAGCGGGGGGCTACAATGAGCAGTTCTTC.

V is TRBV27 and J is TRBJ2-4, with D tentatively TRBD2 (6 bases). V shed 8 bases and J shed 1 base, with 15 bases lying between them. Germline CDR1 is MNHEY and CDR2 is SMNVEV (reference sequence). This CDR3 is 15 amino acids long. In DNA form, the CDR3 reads TGTGCCAGCCGGGAGCCGGGTAGGGCCAAAAACATTCAGTACTTC. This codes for CASREPGRAKNIQYF.

The CDR3 reads CASMPLWGDQPQHF. CDR3 in DNA: TGTGCCAGCATGCCACTTTGGGGGGATCAGCCCCAGCATTTT. The gene calls are TRBV27 and TRBJ1-5; the D gene is possibly TRBD1 (5 bases). Germline CDR1 and CDR2: MNHEY and SMNVEV (reference sequence). With 7 bases removed from V and 5 bases from J, the gap between germline ends came to 15 bases. The CDR3 consists of 14 residues.

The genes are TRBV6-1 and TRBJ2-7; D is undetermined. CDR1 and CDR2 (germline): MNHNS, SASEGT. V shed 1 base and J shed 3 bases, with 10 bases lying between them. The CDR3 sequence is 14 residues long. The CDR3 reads CASSEGGSFYEQYF. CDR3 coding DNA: TGTGCCAGCAGTGAAGGAGGTTCCTTCTACGAGCAGTACTTC.

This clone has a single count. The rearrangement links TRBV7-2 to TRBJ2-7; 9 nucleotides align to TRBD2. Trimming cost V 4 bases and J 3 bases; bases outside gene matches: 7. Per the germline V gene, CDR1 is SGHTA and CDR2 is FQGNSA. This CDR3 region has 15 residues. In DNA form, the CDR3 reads TGTGCCAGCAGCTCATCTCTAGCGGGATTCTACGAGCAGTACTTC. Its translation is CASSSSLAGFYEQYF.